One sample yielded the 20 T cell receptor beta chains listed below, sequenced in a study. TCRdb re-called the RT-PCR reads with MiXCR, one entry per CDR3 protein. Counted here are hundreds of thousands of distinct CDR3 sequences, approximately 15% occurring once; the ten biggest clones make up 3.6%. Sequenced: memory CD4+ T cells from blood. The source of these receptors is a female donor in good health, serving as a healthy control.

The chain carries TRBV6-1 and TRBJ2-5; D perhaps matches TRBD2 (6 bases). The CDR3 is made up of 14 amino acids. Germline loops: CDR1 MNHNS, CDR2 SASEGT. V gave up 6 bases and J gave up 4 bases, with 15 bases separating them. The CDR3 is CASRVRGSGETQYF. The CDR3 bases are TGTGCCAGCAGGGTTCGGGGGTCGGGAGAGACCCAGTACTTC.

This clonotype was counted at least ten times. This rearrangement joins TRBV29-1 to TRBJ2-7; 10 nucleotides align to TRBD1. CDR3 size: 15 residues. Germline V lookup: CDR1 SQVTM, CDR2 ANQGSEA. V shed 7 bases, J shed 4 bases, and the junction held 13 bases outside the gene matches. The CDR3 region has the DNA TGCAGCGGGCTATATCCGGGACAGGGGATTTACGAGCAGTACTTC. Protein product: CSGLYPGQGIYEQYF.

This clonotype has only a few counts. The chain has TRBV18 and TRBJ1-2, with 7 positions matching TRBD1. Unmatched junction bases numbered 8, after V lost 2 bases and J lost 5 bases. The CDR3 is 15 residues long. Germline CDR1 reads KGHSH; CDR2 reads LQKENI. The CDR3 DNA follows: TGTGCCAGCTCACCAATTGACAGGGCTCCTTATGGCTACACCTTC. Encoded protein: CASSPIDRAPYGYTF. Drawing the rest from reference TRBV18 and TRBJ1-2, the complete variable domain is NAGVMQNPRHLVRRRGQEARLRCSPMKGHSHVYWYRQLPEEGLKFMVYLQKENIIDESGMPKERFSAEFPKEGPSILRIQQVVRGDSAAYFCASSPIDRAPYGYTFGSGTRLTVV.

This clonotype was recorded at least ten times. The chain joins TRBV6-5 to TRBJ2-2, with 13 nucleotides matching TRBD2. CDR3 length: 16 amino acids. Unmatched junction bases numbered 6, after V lost 7 bases and J lost 4 bases. Germline lookup yields CDR1 MNHEY and CDR2 SVGAGI. CDR3 loop: CASKLAGGPLTGELFF. Written as DNA, the CDR3 is TGTGCCAGCAAACTAGCGGGAGGGCCTCTCACCGGGGAGCTGTTTTTT.

The V gene is TRBV28, the J gene TRBJ1-1, with 7 bases lining up with TRBD1. Trimming at V came to 4 bases and at J to 0 bases, leaving 8 bases not matched to a gene. CDR1 and CDR2 from the germline V gene are MDHEN and SYDVKM. The CDR3 totals 16 residues. DNA for the CDR3: TGTGCCAGCAGTTCAGGGGGGACAGATATGAACACTGAAGCTTTCTTT. Amino acids: CASSSGGTDMNTEAFF.

In this sample, this clonotype turned up many times. The chain has TRBV27 and TRBJ2-1, with 8 bases lining up with TRBD2. This CDR3 is 15 amino acids long. The V gene's germline CDR1 is MNHEY and CDR2 SMNVEV (reference sequence). After removal of 7 bases from V and 10 bases from J, the junction contained 15 bases not matched to a gene. CDR3 bases: TGTGCCAGCACCTATTCCGGGACAACGGGAGGGGAGCAGTTCTTC. Translating gives CASTYSGTTGGEQFF.

The CDR3 region has the DNA TGCAGTGCTAGATATGCAGCCTACAATGAGCAGTTCTTC. This gives the protein CSARYAAYNEQFF. This rearrangement joins TRBV20-1 to TRBJ2-1; unclear D gene. Trimming cost V 2 bases and J 2 bases, with 7 bases left between them. Looked up from germline, CDR1 is DFQATT and CDR2 is SNEGSKA (reference sequence). This CDR3 is built from 13 residues.

In its sample, this clonotype was seen a few times. The chain couples TRBV3-1 to TRBJ2-5, with 12 bases that match TRBD2. With V trimmed by 1 base and J by 4 bases, 10 bases remained unmatched. The germline V gene encodes CDR1 LGHDT and CDR2 YNNKEL (reference sequence). CDR3 size: 18 residues. Here the CDR3 DNA reads TGTGCCAGCAGCCAAGTCCTAGCGGGAGGGCCGGGGTCAGAGACCCAGTACTTC. It translates to CASSQVLAGGPGSETQYF.

V usage is TRBV10-3 and J usage is TRBJ1-4; D call uncertain. The length of the CDR3 is 13 residues. CDR1 and CDR2 (germline): ENHRY, SYGVKD. Deletions cut 5 bases from V and 8 bases from J, with 12 bases between. The CDR3 region is CAISSGKREKLFF. For the CDR3, the DNA is TGTGCCATCAGTTCGGGGAAACGAGAAAAACTGTTTTTT.

This clonotype was detected only a few times. This chain uses TRBV5-6 with TRBJ2-4; TRBD1 matches at 8 bases. The ends lost 4 bases at V and 8 bases at J; junction bases unmatched: 11. This CDR3 contains 15 residues. CDR1 is SGHDT and CDR2 is YYEEEE in the germline V gene. CDR3 in amino acids: CASSVYRTGRHIQYF. CDR3 in DNA: TGTGCCAGCAGCGTATATAGGACAGGGCGGCACATTCAGTACTTC.

This clonotype was counted a few times. The chain joins TRBV10-3 to TRBJ1-1; D remains ambiguous. The V gene lost 7 bases and the J gene lost 1 base, with 13 bases spanning the gap. CDR3 size: 14 residues. Per germline, CDR1 ENHRY and CDR2 SYGVKD. CDR3 loop: CAINRDSGNTEAFF. The CDR3 coding sequence is TGTGCCATCAACCGGGATTCGGGGAACACTGAAGCTTTCTTT.

This clonotype was seen a single time. The rearrangement joins TRBV6-2 or TRBV6-3 to TRBJ2-3; 10 bases are shared with TRBD1. Per germline, CDR1 MNHEY and CDR2 SVGEGT. The ends lost 6 bases at V and 1 base at J; junction bases unmatched: 4. The CDR3 has 15 residues. DNA for the CDR3: TGTGCCAGCAGCCGACAGGGGGCCGGCACAGATACGCAGTATTTT. Its translation: CASSRQGAGTDTQYF.

The V call is TRBV29-1, the J call TRBJ2-3; perhaps D is TRBD1 or TRBD2 (8 bases each). The V gene lost 3 bases and the J gene lost 7 bases, with 17 bases spanning the gap. This CDR3 is 14 amino acids long. Germline lookup yields CDR1 SQVTM and CDR2 ANQGSEA. The DNA of the CDR3 is TGCAGCGTTGACCCGGGAGGGACAGGCTATACGCAGTATTTT. Translating it yields CSVDPGGTGYTQYF.

This clonotype came up a few times. The chain recombines TRBV6-2 or TRBV6-3 with TRBJ2-1; 7 bases are a match to TRBD2. J lost 6 bases, V lost 8 bases, and 7 bases had no gene match. This CDR3 region has 13 residues. Germline CDR1 is MNHEY and CDR2 is SVGEGT. The CDR3 is CASGEWGGNEQFF. CDR3 bases: TGTGCCAGCGGCGAGTGGGGGGGCAATGAGCAGTTCTTC.

This clonotype was counted a few times. V gene TRBV24-1 combines with J gene TRBJ2-4; D unresolved. Germline V gives CDR1 KGHDR, CDR2 SFDVKD. V gave up 3 bases and J gave up 4 bases, with 18 bases separating them. The CDR3 is made up of 17 amino acids. This chain's CDR3 is CATSDADPAEGKNIQYF. In DNA form, the CDR3 reads TGTGCCACCAGTGATGCGGACCCGGCGGAAGGTAAAAACATTCAGTACTTC.

This clonotype was seen a handful of times. This chain joins TRBV5-6 and TRBJ1-5; no reliable D call. The germline CDR1 and CDR2 sequences are SGHDT and YYEEEE. Trimming removed 4 bases at V and 6 bases at J, with 8 bases between. The CDR3 is 12 amino acids. CDR3 bases: TGTGCCAGCAGCGTTGTGGGTCAGCCCCAGCATTTT. Its protein is CASSVVGQPQHF.

The gene calls are TRBV20-1 and TRBJ2-7, with 8 nucleotides matching TRBD2. J gave up 4 bases and V 4 bases, and 3 bases lay outside the gene matches. In germline, CDR1 is DFQATT, CDR2 SNEGSKA (reference sequence). CDR3 size: 12 residues. The DNA for the CDR3 is TGCAGTGCTATCGGGGGGGGGTACGAGCAGTACTTC. Encoded protein: CSAIGGGYEQYF.

The J gene is TRBJ2-2, the V gene TRBV5-1; maybe TRBD2 (6 bases). Germline CDR1 SGHRS, CDR2 YFSETQ. This CDR3 has 18 residues. With 4 bases removed from V and 0 bases from J, the gap between germline ends came to 19 bases. The CDR3 protein is CASSDPGLRSPNTGELFF. CDR3 sequence (DNA): TGCGCCAGCAGCGACCCGGGACTTAGAAGCCCGAACACCGGGGAGCTGTTTTTT.

The chain employs TRBV12-3 or TRBV12-4 and TRBJ1-5; TRBD1 agrees at 7 bases. The CDR3 has 14 amino acids. The ends lost 6 bases at V and 0 bases at J; junction bases unmatched: 2. In DNA form, the CDR3 reads TGTGCCAGCAGGGGACAGAATAGCAATCAGCCCCAGCATTTT. Translated: CASRGQNSNQPQHF.

This clonotype was observed a few times. This sequence joins TRBV7-9 and TRBJ2-7, with TRBD1 matching 12 bases. V dropped 3 bases and J dropped 7; count of bases not matched to a gene: 10. Per germline, CDR1 SEHNR and CDR2 FQNEAQ (reference sequence). This CDR3 has 16 amino acids. CDR3 nucleotide sequence: TGTGCCAGCAGCTTCGTTCCGGGACAGGGGGCGCAGGAGCAGTACTTC. It specifies CASSFVPGQGAQEQYF.